The 17 T cell receptor beta chains below all came from one sample that was sequenced in a study of blood T cell repertoires in COVID-19. The method was immunoSEQ multiplex PCR; TCRdb's version includes in-frame clones alone and lacks a portion of them. The sample lists 50,000 or so clones; more than 85% were seen once. Sequenced: peripheral blood. These receptors were collected from a woman at least 80 years old with acute or convalescent COVID-19.

This chain uses TRBV7-3 with TRBJ2-3, with 8 bases that match TRBD1. Germline assignment: CDR1 SGHTA and CDR2 FQGTGA. The CDR3 extends over 17 amino acids. Trimming at V came to 1 base and at J to 2 bases, leaving 8 bases not matched to a gene. CDR3 loop: CASSLRIRGQDTDTQYF. For the CDR3, the DNA is TGTGCCAGCAGCTTAAGAATCCGGGGACAGGACACAGATACGCAGTATTTT.

This clone was seen a few times. The V call is TRBV10-3, the J call TRBJ2-1; D is uncertain. The V gene's germline CDR1 is ENHRY and CDR2 SYGVKD. This CDR3 is 13 amino acids long. Trimming removed 3 bases from V and 6 bases from J, with 9 bases in between. CDR3 amino acids: CAISEVKANEQFF. For the CDR3, the DNA is TGTGCCATCAGTGAAGTCAAAGCCAATGAGCAGTTCTTC.

This clone was seen once. The rearrangement uses TRBV19 and TRBJ1-2; TRBD1 matches at 7 bases. The V gene's germline CDR1 is LNHDA and CDR2 SQIVND (reference sequence). Unmatched junction bases numbered 7, after V lost 3 bases and J lost 3 bases. CDR3 length equals 15 residues. The CDR3 DNA follows: TGTGCCAGTAGTATCCTTCGACAGGGCGACTATGGCTACACCTTC. Encoded protein: CASSILRQGDYGYTF.

The chain has TRBV6-2 or TRBV6-3 and TRBJ2-5; 15 bases line up with TRBD2. After removal of 2 bases from V and 3 bases from J, the junction contained 7 bases not matched to a gene. The CDR3 is made up of 18 amino acids. Germline values: CDR1 MNHEY, CDR2 SVGEGT. The CDR3 DNA is TGTGCCAGCAGTTACCCCGGACTAGCGGGAGGGCTAGAAGAGACCCAGTACTTC. It encodes CASSYPGLAGGLEETQYF.

The V and J genes are TRBV2 and TRBJ1-1; weak D call: TRBD1 (5 bases). V was cut by 6 bases and J by 5 bases, with 13 bases left in between. Germline CDR1 reads SNHLY; CDR2 reads FYNNEI. The CDR3 has 13 residues. In nucleotides, the CDR3 is TGTGCCAGCAGGTGGGGTAGGGGAACTGAAGCTTTCTTT. This gives the protein CASRWGRGTEAFF.

The chain is built from TRBV5-5 and TRBJ2-1, with 7 bases aligning to TRBD2. The CDR3 runs 15 residues. V was clipped by 0 bases and J by 0 bases; unmatched bases: 0. CDR1 and CDR2 (germline): SGHKS, YYEKEE (reference sequence). CDR3 sequence (DNA): TGTGCCAGCAGCTTGGGCGGGAGCTCCTACAATGAGCAGTTCTTC. This translates into CASSLGGSSYNEQFF.

The genes are TRBV7-3 and TRBJ1-5; the D is unclear. The CDR3 length is 14 residues. Deletions cut 5 bases from V and 1 base from J, with 9 bases between. Germline V gives CDR1 SGHTA, CDR2 FQGTGA. CDR3 bases: TGTGCCAGCAGCCACCGACAAAGCAATCAGCCCCAGCATTTT. Translation gives CASSHRQSNQPQHF.

The chain uses TRBV18 and TRBJ2-1; D not resolved. The CDR3 is 15 amino acids. Germline CDR1 is KGHSH and CDR2 is LQKENI. Deletions cut 3 bases from V and 4 bases from J, with 13 bases between. The CDR3, as DNA: TGTGCCAGCTCACCCAACCCGAACCAGTACAATGAGCAGTTCTTC. This translates into CASSPNPNQYNEQFF.

The chain carries TRBV27 and TRBJ1-1; D is perhaps TRBD1 (5 bases). CDR3 size: 15 residues. Germline V CDR1 and CDR2: MNHEY, SMNVEV (reference sequence). Trimming stripped 5 bases from V and 4 bases from J, with 17 bases between. The CDR3 region is CASSMGLGKGTEAFF. DNA for the CDR3: TGTGCCAGCAGTATGGGACTCGGGAAGGGCACTGAAGCTTTCTTT.

This clone showed up just a few times. This chain uses TRBV5-1 with TRBJ1-5; D not resolved. The CDR3 covers 15 residues. With 1 base removed from V and 6 bases from J, the gap between germline ends came to 14 bases. CDR1 and CDR2 (germline): SGHRS, YFSETQ. In DNA form, the CDR3 reads TGCGCCAGCAGCTTGACGGGAGGCCCAGGTCAGCCCCAGCATTTT. Translating gives CASSLTGGPGQPQHF.

This chain links TRBV7-8 with TRBJ2-2, with 8 bases matching TRBD2. J was trimmed by 0 bases and V by 2 bases; bases with no gene match: 11. Germline lookup yields CDR1 SGHVS and CDR2 FQNEAQ. The CDR3 runs 19 residues. The CDR3 DNA reads TGTGCCAGCAGCTTATTAGCTAGCGGGCGAATCACGAACACCGGGGAGCTGTTTTTT. It yields the protein CASSLLASGRITNTGELFF. The complete variable domain, with remaining parts taken from reference TRBV7-8 and TRBJ2-2, reads GAGVSQSPRYKVAKRGQDVALRCDPISGHVSLFWYQQALGQGPEFLTYFQNEAQLDKSGLPSDRFFAERPEGSVSTLKIQRTQQEDSAVYLCASSLLASGRITNTGELFFGEGSRLTVL.

The J gene is TRBJ1-6, the V gene TRBV6-5; 12 nucleotides align to TRBD1. The trim removed 0 bases at V and 9 bases at J, leaving 3 bases unmatched. Germline V gene lookup returns CDR1 MNHEY and CDR2 SVGAGI. The length of the CDR3 is 16 residues. The CDR3 DNA reads as TGTGCCAGCAGTTACTCGATGGGACAGGGGGCTTCACCCCTCCACTTT. It is translated as CASSYSMGQGASPLHF.

The chain employs TRBV3-1 (or the pseudogene TRBV3-2) and TRBJ2-5, with D perhaps matching TRBD2 (6 bases). V was clipped by 1 base and J by 4 bases, with 19 bases between them. Looked up from germline, CDR1 is LGHDT and CDR2 is YNNKEL (reference sequence). The CDR3 runs 17 residues. CDR3 in DNA: TGTGCCAGCAGCCAAGGGCCGGGCGGGACGGGATCAGAGACCCAGTACTTC. Its protein product is CASSQGPGGTGSETQYF.

This chain uses TRBV5-1 with TRBJ2-7; D call uncertain. The V end was cut by 4 bases, the J end by 3 bases, with 14 bases between. Germline CDR1 and CDR2: SGHRS and YFSETQ. This CDR3 is 14 amino acids long. CDR3 in amino acids: CASSTSGFNYEQYF. CDR3 in DNA: TGCGCCAGCAGCACCTCGGGTTTTAACTACGAGCAGTACTTC.

The chain recombines TRBV18 with TRBJ1-1; D uncertain. Germline lookup yields CDR1 KGHSH and CDR2 LQKENI. Trimming removed 3 bases at V and 3 bases at J, with 11 bases between. This CDR3 comprises 14 residues. The CDR3 sequence is CASSPQGGDTEAFF. The CDR3 bases are TGTGCCAGCTCACCCCAAGGAGGTGACACTGAAGCTTTCTTT. The full variable domain, its missing parts supplied by reference TRBV18 and TRBJ1-1, is NAGVMQNPRHLVRRRGQEARLRCSPMKGHSHVYWYRQLPEEGLKFMVYLQKENIIDESGMPKERFSAEFPKEGPSILRIQQVVRGDSAAYFCASSPQGGDTEAFFGQGTRLTVV.

This sequence joins TRBV7-2 and TRBJ2-3, with 7 bases identical to TRBD2. Trimming removed 5 bases from V and 6 bases from J; junction bases left unmatched: 11. The CDR3 has 15 residues. The germline gives CDR1 SGHTA, CDR2 FQGNSA. Here the CDR3 reads CASSLGAGLRDTQYF. The CDR3 DNA reads as TGTGCCAGCAGCCTGGGAGCGGGATTAAGGGATACGCAGTATTTT.

The rearrangement links TRBV7-9 to TRBJ2-6; D is unresolved. The CDR3 loop spans 15 amino acids. The ends were cut back, 3 bases at V and 1 base at J, with 7 bases in the middle. Germline-derived CDR1 and CDR2 are SEHNR and FQNEAQ (reference sequence). The CDR3 here is CASSFFMSGANVLTF. The CDR3 region has the DNA TGTGCCAGCAGCTTTTTCATGTCTGGGGCCAACGTCCTGACTTTC.